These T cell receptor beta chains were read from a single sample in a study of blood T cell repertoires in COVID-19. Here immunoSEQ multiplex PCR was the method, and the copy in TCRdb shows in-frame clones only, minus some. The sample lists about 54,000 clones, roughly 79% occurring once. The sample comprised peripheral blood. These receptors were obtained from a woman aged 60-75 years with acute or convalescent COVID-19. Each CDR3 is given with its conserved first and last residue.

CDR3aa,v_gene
CASSFTGTGNTIYF,TRBV6-5
CASNSVGAGEGNEQFF,TRBV27
CASSVAGDRGDYGYTF,TRBV9
CASSSSSRGTDTQYF,TRBV7-2
CASSPPGAGYNEQFF,TRBV7-3
CASSVDSLGYTF,TRBV9
CSVEDRDSGTEAFF,TRBV29-1
CASSQIPGVASYNEQFF,TRBV14
CASSPSGTSGTQETQYF,TRBV5-1
CASSLGGLHEQYF,TRBV12-3/TRBV12-4
CASKRDRGGSYGYTF,TRBV19
CASSLVDRGEYGYTF,TRBV7-9
CASSAIRQLRAVYNSPLHF,TRBV3-1/TRBV3-2
CASSLNGQFEQYF,TRBV7-3
CASSELPQGEAFF,TRBV6-1
CASSNGDRVIYEQYF,TRBV5-1
CASSPTGRGYGYTF,TRBV5-1
CASSEYREFADTQYF,TRBV6-1
CASSKTGYYEQYF,TRBV19
CASSSPGSIGYEQYF,TRBV27
CAISGYRDTEAFF,TRBV10-3
CASSLRGGETQYF,TRBV12-3/TRBV12-4
CASSPGGGSSPLHF,TRBV7-9
CASSLTVKRYTDTQYF,TRBV7-8
CASSLPPGQGYAHEQFF,TRBV5-6
CASSPELVPYEQYF,TRBV3-1/TRBV3-2
CATSDAGLVGGYTF,TRBV24-1